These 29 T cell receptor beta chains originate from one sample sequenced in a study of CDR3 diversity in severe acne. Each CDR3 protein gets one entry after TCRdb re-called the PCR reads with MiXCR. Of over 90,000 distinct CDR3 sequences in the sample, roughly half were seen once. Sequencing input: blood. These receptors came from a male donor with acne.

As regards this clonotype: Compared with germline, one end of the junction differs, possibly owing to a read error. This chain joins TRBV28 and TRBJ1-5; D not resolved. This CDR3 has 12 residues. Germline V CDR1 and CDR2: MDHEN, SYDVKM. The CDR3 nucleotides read TGTGCCAGCGGTCCCCAGGTTAGGCTCCAGCATTTC. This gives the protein CASGPQVRLQHF. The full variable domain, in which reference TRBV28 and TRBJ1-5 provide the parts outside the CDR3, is DVKVTQSSRYLVKRTGEKVFLECVQDMDHENMFWYRQDPGLGLRLIYFSYDVKMKEKGDIPEGYSVSREKKERFSLILESASTNQTSMYLCASGPQVRLQHFGDGTRLSIL.

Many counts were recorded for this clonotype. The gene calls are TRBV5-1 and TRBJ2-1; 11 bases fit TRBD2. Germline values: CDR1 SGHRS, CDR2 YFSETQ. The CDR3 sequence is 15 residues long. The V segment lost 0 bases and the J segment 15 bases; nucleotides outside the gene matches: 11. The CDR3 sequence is CASSLDTSGGSQRFF. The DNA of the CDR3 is TGCGCCAGCAGCTTGGATACTAGCGGGGGTTCCCAGCGGTTCTTC. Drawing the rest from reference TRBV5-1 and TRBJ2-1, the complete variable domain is KAGVTQTPRYLIKTRGQQVTLSCSPISGHRSVSWYQQTPGQGLQFLFEYFSETQRNKGNFPGRFSGRQFSNSRSEMNVSTLELGDSALYLCASSLDTSGGSQRFFGPGTRLTVL.

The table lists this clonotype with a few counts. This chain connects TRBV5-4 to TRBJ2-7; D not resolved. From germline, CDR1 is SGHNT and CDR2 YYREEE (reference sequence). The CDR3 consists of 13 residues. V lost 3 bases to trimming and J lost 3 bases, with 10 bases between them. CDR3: CASSSFSGYEQYF. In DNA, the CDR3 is TGTGCCAGCAGCTCCTTTTCTGGCTACGAGCAGTACTTC.

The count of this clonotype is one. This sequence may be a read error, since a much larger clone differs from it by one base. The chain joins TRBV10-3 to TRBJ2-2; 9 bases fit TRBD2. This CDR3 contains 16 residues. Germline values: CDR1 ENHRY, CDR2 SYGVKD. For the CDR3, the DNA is TGTGCCGTCAGTGATGTAGCGGGAGCGGGCACCGGGGAGCTGTTTTTT. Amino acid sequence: CAVSDVAGAGTGELFF.

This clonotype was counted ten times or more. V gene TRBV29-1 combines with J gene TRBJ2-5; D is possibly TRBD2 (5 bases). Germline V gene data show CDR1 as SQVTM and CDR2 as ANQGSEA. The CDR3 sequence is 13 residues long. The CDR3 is CCSSAPGGETQYF. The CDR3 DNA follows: TGCTGCTCGTCGGCCCCAGGAGGCGAGACCCAGTACTTC.

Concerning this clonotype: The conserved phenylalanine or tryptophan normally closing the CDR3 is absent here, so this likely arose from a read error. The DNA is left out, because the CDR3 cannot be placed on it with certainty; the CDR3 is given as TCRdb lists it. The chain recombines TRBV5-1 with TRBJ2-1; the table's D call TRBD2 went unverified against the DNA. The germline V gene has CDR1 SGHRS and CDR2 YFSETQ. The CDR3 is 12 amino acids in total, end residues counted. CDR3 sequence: CASSLDRDLSGI.

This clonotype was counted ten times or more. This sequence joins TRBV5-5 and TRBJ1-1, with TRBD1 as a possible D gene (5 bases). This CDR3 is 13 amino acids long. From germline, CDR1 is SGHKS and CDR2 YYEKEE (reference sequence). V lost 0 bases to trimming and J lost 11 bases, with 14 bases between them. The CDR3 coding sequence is TGTGCCAGCAGCTTGGGTCAGGGTGGGGTCGCTTTCTTT. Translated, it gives CASSLGQGGVAFF.

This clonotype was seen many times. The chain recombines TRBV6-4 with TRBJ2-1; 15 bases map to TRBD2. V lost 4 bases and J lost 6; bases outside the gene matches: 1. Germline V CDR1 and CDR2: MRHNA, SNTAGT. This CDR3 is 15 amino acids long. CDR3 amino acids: CASSGTSGGANEQFF. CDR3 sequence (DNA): TGTGCCAGCAGTGGGACTAGCGGGGGGGCCAATGAGCAGTTCTTC.

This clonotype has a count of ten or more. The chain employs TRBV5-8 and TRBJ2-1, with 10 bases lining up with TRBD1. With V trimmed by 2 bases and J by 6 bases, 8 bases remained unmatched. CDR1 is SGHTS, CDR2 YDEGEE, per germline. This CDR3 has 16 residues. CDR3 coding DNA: TGTGCCAGCAGCTTCTTGGACAGGGGGATTGGCAATGAGCAGTTCTTC. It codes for CASSFLDRGIGNEQFF.

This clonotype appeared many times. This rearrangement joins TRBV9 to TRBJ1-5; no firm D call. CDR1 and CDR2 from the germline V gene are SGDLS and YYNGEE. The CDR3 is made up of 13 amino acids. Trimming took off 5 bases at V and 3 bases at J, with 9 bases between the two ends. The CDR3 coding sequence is TGTGCCAGCAGTCCAGGTTACAATCAGCCCCAGCATTTT. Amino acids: CASSPGYNQPQHF.

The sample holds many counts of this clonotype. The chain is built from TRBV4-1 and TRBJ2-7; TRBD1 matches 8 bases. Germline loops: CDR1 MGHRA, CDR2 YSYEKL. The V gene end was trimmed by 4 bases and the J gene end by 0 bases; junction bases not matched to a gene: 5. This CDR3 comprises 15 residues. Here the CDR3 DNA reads TGCGCCAGCAGCCGGCAGACAGGGGACTCCTACGAGCAGTACTTC. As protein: CASSRQTGDSYEQYF.

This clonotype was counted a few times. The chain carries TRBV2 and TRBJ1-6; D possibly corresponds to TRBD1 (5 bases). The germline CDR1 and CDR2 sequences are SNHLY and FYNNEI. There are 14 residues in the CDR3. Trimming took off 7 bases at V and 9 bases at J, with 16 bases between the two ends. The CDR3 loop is CASTAGTGSSPLHF. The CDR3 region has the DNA TGTGCCAGCACCGCCGGGACTGGGAGTTCACCCCTCCACTTT.

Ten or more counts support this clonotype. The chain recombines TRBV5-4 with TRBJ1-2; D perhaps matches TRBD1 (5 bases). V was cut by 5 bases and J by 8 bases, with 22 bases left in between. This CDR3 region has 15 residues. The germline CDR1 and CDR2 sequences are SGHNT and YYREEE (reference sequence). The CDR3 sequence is CASRFEGVRIGGYTF. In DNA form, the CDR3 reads TGTGCCAGCAGGTTCGAAGGGGTCAGGATTGGCGGCTACACCTTC.

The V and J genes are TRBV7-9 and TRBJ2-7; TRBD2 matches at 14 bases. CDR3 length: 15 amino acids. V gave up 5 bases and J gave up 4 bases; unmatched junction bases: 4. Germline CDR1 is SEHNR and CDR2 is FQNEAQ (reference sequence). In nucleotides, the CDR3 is TGTGCCAGCAGCCCAGGGACTAGCGGGAGTTACGAGCAGTACTTC. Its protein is CASSPGTSGSYEQYF.

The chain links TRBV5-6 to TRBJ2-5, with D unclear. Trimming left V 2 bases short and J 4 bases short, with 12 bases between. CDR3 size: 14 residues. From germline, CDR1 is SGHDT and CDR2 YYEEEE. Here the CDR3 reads CASSLNVDGETQYF. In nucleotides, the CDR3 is TGTGCCAGCAGCTTAAACGTTGACGGAGAGACCCAGTACTTC.

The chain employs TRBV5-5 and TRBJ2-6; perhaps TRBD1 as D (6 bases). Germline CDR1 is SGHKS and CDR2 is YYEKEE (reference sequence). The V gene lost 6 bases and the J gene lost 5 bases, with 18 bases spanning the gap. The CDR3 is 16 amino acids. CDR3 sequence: CASTETGGLRANVLTF. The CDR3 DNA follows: TGTGCCAGCACGGAGACAGGCGGATTGCGGGCCAACGTCCTGACTTTC.

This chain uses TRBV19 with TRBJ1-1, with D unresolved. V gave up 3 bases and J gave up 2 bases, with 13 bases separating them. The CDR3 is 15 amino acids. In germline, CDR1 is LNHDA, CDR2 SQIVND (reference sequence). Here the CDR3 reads CASSIGASLNTEAFF. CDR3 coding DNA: TGTGCCAGTAGTATTGGTGCCAGCCTTAACACTGAAGCTTTCTTT.

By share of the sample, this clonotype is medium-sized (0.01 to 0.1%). The CDR3 DNA reads as TGTGCCAGCAGCCTCGGACTAGCGGGAGGTTGGCTCAATGAGCAGTTCTTC. Translating it yields CASSLGLAGGWLNEQFF. V and J are TRBV7-8 and TRBJ2-1; TRBD2 matches 14 bases. The germline CDR1 and CDR2 sequences are SGHVS and FQNEAQ. V lost 5 bases and J lost 6; bases outside the gene matches: 9. The CDR3 is 17 residues long.

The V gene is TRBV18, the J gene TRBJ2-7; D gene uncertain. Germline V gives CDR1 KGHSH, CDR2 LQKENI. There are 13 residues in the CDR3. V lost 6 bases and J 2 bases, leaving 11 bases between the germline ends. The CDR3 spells CASSESSTYEQYV. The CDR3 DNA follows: TGTGCCAGCTCGGAGAGCTCGACCTACGAGCAGTACGTC.

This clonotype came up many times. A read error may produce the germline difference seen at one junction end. The CDR3 nucleotides read TGTGCCAGCAGCTCATCCTCAGGGCCCGGGACCGAGTACTTC. Its protein is CASSSSSGPGTEYF. This chain links TRBV7-6 with TRBJ2-5; D is perhaps TRBD1 or TRBD2 (5 bases each). Germline V gives CDR1 SGHVS, CDR2 FNYEAQ. The CDR3 is 14 amino acids.

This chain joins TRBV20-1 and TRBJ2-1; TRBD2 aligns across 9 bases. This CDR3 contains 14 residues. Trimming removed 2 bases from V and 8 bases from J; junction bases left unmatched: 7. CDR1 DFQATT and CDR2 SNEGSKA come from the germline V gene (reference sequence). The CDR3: CSARPSSGSHEQFF. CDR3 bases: TGCAGTGCTAGACCTAGTAGCGGGAGCCATGAGCAGTTCTTC.

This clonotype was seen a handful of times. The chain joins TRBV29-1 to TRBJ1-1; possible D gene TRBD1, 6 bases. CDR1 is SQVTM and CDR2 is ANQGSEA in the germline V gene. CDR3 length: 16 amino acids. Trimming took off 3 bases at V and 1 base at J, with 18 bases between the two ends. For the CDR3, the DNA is TGCAGCGTTGAGGCACAGGAAGGACAGCCGAACACTGAAGCTTTCTTT. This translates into CSVEAQEGQPNTEAFF.

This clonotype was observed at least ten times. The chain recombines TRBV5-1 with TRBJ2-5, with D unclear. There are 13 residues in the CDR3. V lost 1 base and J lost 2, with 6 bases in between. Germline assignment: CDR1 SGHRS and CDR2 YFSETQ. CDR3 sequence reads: CASSLKGQETQYF. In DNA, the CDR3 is TGCGCCAGCAGCTTGAAAGGGCAAGAGACCCAGTACTTC.

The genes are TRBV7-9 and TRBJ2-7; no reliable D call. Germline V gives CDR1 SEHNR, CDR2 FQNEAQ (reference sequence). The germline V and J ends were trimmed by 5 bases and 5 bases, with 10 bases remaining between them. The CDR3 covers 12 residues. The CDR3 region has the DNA TGTGCCAGCAGCCCGGGCCTGCACGAGCAGTACTTC. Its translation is CASSPGLHEQYF.

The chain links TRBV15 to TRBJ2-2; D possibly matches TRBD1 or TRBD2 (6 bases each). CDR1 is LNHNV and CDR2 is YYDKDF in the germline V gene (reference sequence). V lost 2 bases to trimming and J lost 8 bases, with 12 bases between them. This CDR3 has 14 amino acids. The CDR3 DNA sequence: TGTGCCACCAGCAGATATCAGGGGACTGGGGAGCTGTTTTTT. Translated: CATSRYQGTGELFF. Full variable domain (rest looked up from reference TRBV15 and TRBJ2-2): DAMVIQNPRYQVTQFGKPVTLSCSQTLNHNVMYWYQQKSSQAPKLLFHYYDKDFNNEADTPDNFQSRRPNTSFCFLDIRSPGLGDTAMYLCATSRYQGTGELFFGEGSRLTVL.

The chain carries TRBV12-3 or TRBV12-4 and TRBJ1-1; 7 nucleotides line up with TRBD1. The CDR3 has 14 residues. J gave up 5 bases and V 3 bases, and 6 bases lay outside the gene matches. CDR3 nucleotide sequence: TGTGCCAGCAGTTTGACAGGGAGTGGAACTGAAGCTTTCTTT. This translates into CASSLTGSGTEAFF.

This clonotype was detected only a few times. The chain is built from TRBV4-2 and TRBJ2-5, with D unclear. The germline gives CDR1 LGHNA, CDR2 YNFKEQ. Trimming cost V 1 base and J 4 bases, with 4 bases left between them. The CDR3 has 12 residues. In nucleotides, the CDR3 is TGTGCCAGCAGCCAAGGTGGAGAGACCCAGTACTTC. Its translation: CASSQGGETQYF.

In DNA form, the CDR3 reads TGTGCCAGCAGCCGGACTGTCCTGGATACGCAGTATTTT. Encoded protein: CASSRTVLDTQYF. The chain recombines TRBV7-2 with TRBJ2-3, with TRBD2 as a possible D gene (5 bases). Trimming pared 5 bases from V and 6 bases from J, leaving 12 bases between. The CDR3 sequence is 13 residues long. Germline CDR1 is SGHTA and CDR2 is FQGNSA.

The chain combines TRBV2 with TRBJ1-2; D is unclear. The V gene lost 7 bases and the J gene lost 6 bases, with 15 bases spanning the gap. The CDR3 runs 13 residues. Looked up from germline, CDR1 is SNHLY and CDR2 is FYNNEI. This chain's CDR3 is CASTRTSPDGYTF. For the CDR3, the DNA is TGTGCCAGCACCCGGACTTCACCCGATGGCTACACCTTC.